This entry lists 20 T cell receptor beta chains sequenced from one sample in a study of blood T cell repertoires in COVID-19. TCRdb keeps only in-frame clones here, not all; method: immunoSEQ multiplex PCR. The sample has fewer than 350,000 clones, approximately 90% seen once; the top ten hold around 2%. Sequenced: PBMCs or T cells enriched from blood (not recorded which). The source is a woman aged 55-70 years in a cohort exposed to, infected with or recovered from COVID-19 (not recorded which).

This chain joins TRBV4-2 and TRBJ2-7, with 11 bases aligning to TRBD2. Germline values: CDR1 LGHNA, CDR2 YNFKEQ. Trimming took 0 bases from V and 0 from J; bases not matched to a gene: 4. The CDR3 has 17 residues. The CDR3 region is CASSQDPSGRSSYEQYF. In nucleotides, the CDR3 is TGTGCCAGCAGCCAAGATCCTAGCGGGAGGAGCTCCTACGAGCAGTACTTC.

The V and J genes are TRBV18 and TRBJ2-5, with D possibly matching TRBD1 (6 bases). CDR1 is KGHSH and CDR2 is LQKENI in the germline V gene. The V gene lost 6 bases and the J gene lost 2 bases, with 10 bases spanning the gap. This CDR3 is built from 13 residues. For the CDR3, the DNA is TGTGCCAGCTCCTTTGGACAGCAAGAGACCCAGTACTTC. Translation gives CASSFGQQETQYF.

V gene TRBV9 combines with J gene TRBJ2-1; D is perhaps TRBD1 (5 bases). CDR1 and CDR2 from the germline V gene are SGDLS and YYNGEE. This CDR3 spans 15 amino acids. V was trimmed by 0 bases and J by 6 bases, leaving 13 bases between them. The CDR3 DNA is TGTGCCAGCAGCGTAGGTGGTCAGGGTCGCAATGAGCAGTTCTTC. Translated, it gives CASSVGGQGRNEQFF.

The CDR3: CASSSGTGLYEQYF. CDR3 coding DNA: TGTGCCAGCAGTTCCGGGACGGGACTCTACGAGCAGTACTTC. The chain uses TRBV28 and TRBJ2-7; TRBD2 is a possible D gene (6 bases). This CDR3 region has 14 residues. Trimming left V 4 bases short and J 3 bases short, with 13 bases between. Germline lookup yields CDR1 MDHEN and CDR2 SYDVKM. Looking up the rest from reference TRBV28 and TRBJ2-7 gives the full variable domain: DVKVTQSSRYLVKRTGEKVFLECVQDMDHENMFWYRQDPGLGLRLIYFSYDVKMKEKGDIPEGYSVSREKKERFSLILESASTNQTSMYLCASSSGTGLYEQYFGPGTRLTVT.

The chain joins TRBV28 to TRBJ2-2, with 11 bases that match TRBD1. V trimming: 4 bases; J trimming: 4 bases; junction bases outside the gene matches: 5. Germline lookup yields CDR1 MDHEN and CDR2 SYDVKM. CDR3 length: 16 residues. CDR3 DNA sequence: TGTGCCAGCAGTTCCCCCGGGACAGGGGGCACCGGGGAGCTGTTTTTT. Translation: CASSSPGTGGTGELFF.

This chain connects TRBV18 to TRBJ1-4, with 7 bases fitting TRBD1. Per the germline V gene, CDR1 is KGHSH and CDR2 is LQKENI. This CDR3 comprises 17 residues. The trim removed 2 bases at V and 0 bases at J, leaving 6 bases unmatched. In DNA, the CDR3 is TGTGCCAGCTCACCAAAACCTCAGGGGGCAACTAATGAAAAACTGTTTTTT. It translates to CASSPKPQGATNEKLFF.

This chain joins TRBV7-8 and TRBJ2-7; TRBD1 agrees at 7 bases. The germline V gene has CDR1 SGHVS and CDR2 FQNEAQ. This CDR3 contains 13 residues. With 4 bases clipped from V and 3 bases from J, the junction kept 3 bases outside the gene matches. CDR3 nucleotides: TGTGCCAGCAGCTCAGGGGGAATCTACGAGCAGTACTTC. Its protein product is CASSSGGIYEQYF.

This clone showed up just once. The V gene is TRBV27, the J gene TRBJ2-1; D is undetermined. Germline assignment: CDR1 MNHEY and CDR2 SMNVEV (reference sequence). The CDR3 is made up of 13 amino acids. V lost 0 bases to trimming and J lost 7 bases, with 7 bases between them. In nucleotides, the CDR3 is TGTGCCAGCAGTTTATCATTAGAAAATGAGCAGTTCTTC. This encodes CASSLSLENEQFF.

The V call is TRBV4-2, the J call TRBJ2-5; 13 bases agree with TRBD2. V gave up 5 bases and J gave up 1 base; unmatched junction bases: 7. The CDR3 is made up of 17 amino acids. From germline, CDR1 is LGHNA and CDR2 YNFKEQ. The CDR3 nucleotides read TGTGCCAGCAGCTCCCGACTAGCGGGAGGTCTCCAAGAGACCCAGTACTTC. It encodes CASSSRLAGGLQETQYF.

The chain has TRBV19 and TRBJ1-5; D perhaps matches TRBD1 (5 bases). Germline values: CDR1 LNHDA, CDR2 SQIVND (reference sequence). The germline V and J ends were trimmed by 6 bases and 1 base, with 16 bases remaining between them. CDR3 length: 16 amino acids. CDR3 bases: TGTGCCAGTAGGATCATGGAGGGGATCAGCAATCAGCCCCAGCATTTT. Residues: CASRIMEGISNQPQHF.

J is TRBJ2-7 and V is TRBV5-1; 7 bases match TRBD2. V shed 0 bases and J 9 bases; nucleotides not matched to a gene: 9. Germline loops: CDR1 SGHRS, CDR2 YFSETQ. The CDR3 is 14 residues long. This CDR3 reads CASSLGDLASGQYF. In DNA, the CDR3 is TGCGCCAGCAGCTTGGGGGACCTAGCTAGCGGGCAGTACTTC.

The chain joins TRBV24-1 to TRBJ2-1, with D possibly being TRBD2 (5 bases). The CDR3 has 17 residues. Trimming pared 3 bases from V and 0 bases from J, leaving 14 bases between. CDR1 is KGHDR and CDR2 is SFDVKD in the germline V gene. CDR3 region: CATSDPGGPSSYNEQFF. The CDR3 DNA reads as TGTGCCACCAGTGATCCGGGCGGGCCGAGCTCCTACAATGAGCAGTTCTTC.

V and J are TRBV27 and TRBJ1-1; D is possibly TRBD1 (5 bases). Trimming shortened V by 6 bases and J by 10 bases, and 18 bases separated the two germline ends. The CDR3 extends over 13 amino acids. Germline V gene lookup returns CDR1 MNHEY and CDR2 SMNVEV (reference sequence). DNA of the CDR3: TGTGCCAGCAGCCTGACAGAAGGAGCCGGAGCTTTCTTT. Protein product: CASSLTEGAGAFF.

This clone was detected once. The CDR3 is CASRYFSEAFF. Written as DNA, the CDR3 is TGTGCCAGCCGATACTTTTCTGAAGCTTTCTTT. The V call is TRBV28, the J call TRBJ1-1, with D unclear. The V end lost 8 bases, the J end lost 6 bases, and 10 bases lay between the germline ends. Germline assignment: CDR1 MDHEN and CDR2 SYDVKM. The CDR3 is 11 residues long.

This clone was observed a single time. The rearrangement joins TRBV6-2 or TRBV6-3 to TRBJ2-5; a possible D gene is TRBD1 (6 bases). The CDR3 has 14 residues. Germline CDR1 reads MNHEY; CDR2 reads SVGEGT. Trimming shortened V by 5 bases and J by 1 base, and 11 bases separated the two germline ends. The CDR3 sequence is CASSPDRPQETQYF. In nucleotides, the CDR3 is TGTGCCAGCAGTCCCGACAGGCCCCAAGAGACCCAGTACTTC.

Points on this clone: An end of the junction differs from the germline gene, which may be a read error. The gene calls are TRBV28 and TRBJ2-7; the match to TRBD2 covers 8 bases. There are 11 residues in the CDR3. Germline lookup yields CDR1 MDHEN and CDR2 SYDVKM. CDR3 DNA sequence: TGTGCCAGCAGTACCCTCGGGACTAGTCTCTTC. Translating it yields CASSTLGTSLF.

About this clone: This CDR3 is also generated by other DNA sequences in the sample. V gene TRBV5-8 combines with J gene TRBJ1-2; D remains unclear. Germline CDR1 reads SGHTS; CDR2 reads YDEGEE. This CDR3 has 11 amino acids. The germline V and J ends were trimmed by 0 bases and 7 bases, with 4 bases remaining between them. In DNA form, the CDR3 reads TGTGCCAGCAGCTTGGCGAGTGGCTACACCTTC. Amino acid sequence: CASSLASGYTF.

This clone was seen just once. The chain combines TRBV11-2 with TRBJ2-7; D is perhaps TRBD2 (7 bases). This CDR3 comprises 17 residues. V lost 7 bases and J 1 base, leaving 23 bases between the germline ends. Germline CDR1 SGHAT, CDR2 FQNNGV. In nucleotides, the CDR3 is TGTGCCAGCATCCTAACCGGGGGGCAGACTTTTTCCTACGAGCAGTACTTC. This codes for CASILTGGQTFSYEQYF.

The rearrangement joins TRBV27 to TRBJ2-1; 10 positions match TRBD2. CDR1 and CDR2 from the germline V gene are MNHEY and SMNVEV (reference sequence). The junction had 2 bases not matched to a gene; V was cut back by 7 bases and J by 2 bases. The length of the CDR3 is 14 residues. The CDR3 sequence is CASKLAGTYNEQFF. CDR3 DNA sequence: TGTGCCAGCAAACTAGCGGGAACCTACAATGAGCAGTTCTTC.

As DNA, the CDR3 is TGTGCCAGTAGTGACAGACCGAACACTGAAGCTTTCTTT. Protein sequence: CASSDRPNTEAFF. The chain has TRBV19 and TRBJ1-1; tentative D call: TRBD1 (5 bases). The CDR3 is 13 residues long. Germline lookup yields CDR1 LNHDA and CDR2 SQIVND (reference sequence). The V end was cut by 5 bases, the J end by 1 base, with 8 bases between. The full variable domain, completed using reference TRBV19 and TRBJ1-1, is DGGITQSPKYLFRKEGQNVTLSCEQNLNHDAMYWYRQDPGQGLRLIYYSQIVNDFQKGDIAEGYSVSREKKESFPLTVTSAQKNPTAFYLCASSDRPNTEAFFGQGTRLTVV.